This TCR beta chain was sequenced during a study of early T cells in non-severe SARS-CoV-2 infection. Germline assignment: CDR1 SGHTA and CDR2 FQGNSA. This CDR3 is 15 amino acids long. V shed 5 bases, J shed 4 bases, and the junction held 8 bases outside the gene matches. This clonotype has ten or more counts. Unique molecular identifiers were added to individual cDNA molecules. TCRdb reanalysed the 5' RACE reads using MiXCR and keeps one entry per CDR3 protein. The profile shows 26,000 or so distinct CDR3 sequences, 4% to 4.5% of them singletons. This clonotype originated in an adult who was a healthcare worker with PCR-confirmed SARS-CoV-2 infection or an uninfected control (not recorded which). The sequenced sample consisted of whole blood. This chain joins TRBV7-2 and TRBJ1-2; 9 positions agree with TRBD1. The CDR3 nucleotides are TGTGCCAGCAGCCTGACGGGACAGGGCGGCTATGGCTACACCTTC. It encodes CASSLTGQGGYGYTF.